Shown below are 28 T cell receptor beta chains from a single sample sequenced in a study of identical twins (dated by TCRdb to the mid-2010s). Libraries were made using 5' RACE. TCRdb names Illumina HiSeq 2000 as the instrument used. The public reads were run again by TCRdb, first through fastp at Q25 and then through MiXCR, and only productive beta chains were kept. Every entry covers one CDR3 protein and lists the most common genes and DNA from its rows. This sample is represented by around 250,000 distinct CDR3 sequences; approximately 11% of them were singletons. About 3.9% of the sample is in the top ten clones. These same data were also listed under a study on yellow fever vaccine responses in identical twins.

The sequencing input was memory (CD45RO+) T cells sorted from blood. Taken with the paper, the label for cell subset or site translates to: CD45RO+ enriched T cells. These receptors were obtained from a young woman in good health.

The V gene is TRBV18, the J gene TRBJ2-7; D is ambiguous. Germline assignment: CDR1 KGHSH and CDR2 LQKENI. V lost 1 base and J lost 5, with 6 bases in between. This CDR3 has 12 residues. The CDR3 bases are TGTGCCAGCTCACCACAGGGAAACGAGCAGTACTTC. It codes for CASSPQGNEQYF.

J is TRBJ2-1 and V is TRBV20-1, with 13 bases aligning to TRBD2. This CDR3 region has 16 residues. V lost 2 bases, J lost 4 bases, and 5 bases stayed unmatched. Germline CDR1 reads DFQATT; CDR2 reads SNEGSKA (reference sequence). The CDR3 DNA sequence: TGCAGTGCTAGACCGTCACTAGCGGGGGGGTACAATGAGCAGTTCTTC. Encoded protein: CSARPSLAGGYNEQFF.

In this sample, this clonotype turned up many times. The rearrangement joins TRBV12-3 or TRBV12-4 to TRBJ2-2; weak D call: TRBD1 (6 bases). The CDR3 is 13 residues long. V shed 8 bases and J shed 5 bases, with 12 bases lying between them. Here the CDR3 DNA reads TGTGCCAGCGTTCTCAGGGGTACCGGGGAGCTGTTTTTT. Protein sequence: CASVLRGTGELFF.

This clonotype was seen ten or more times. The chain recombines TRBV29-1 with TRBJ2-3; D assignment may be TRBD1 or TRBD2 (5 bases each). The CDR3 is made up of 14 amino acids. The V end was cut by 2 bases, the J end by 3 bases, with 12 bases between. CDR1 and CDR2 (germline): SQVTM, ANQGSEA. The CDR3 reads CSVELGTRTDTQYF. In DNA, the CDR3 is TGCAGCGTTGAATTAGGGACCAGGACAGATACGCAGTATTTT.

There are a few counts of this clonotype. The chain couples TRBV5-1 to TRBJ2-4, with TRBD1 identical over 7 bases. This CDR3 has 15 residues. The V and J ends lost 4 bases and 3 bases, in that order; junction bases with no gene match: 7. Germline values: CDR1 SGHRS, CDR2 YFSETQ. CDR3 protein: CASSDGTDYKNIQYF. As DNA, the CDR3 is TGCGCCAGCAGCGATGGGACAGACTACAAAAACATTCAGTACTTC.

This clonotype has ten or more counts. This chain connects TRBV7-8 to TRBJ2-7; D is possibly TRBD1 (6 bases). The CDR3 is 13 amino acids. V shed 6 bases and J shed 3 bases, with 12 bases lying between them. Germline assignment: CDR1 SGHVS and CDR2 FQNEAQ. The CDR3 region is CASRIDRNYEQYF. CDR3 DNA sequence: TGTGCCAGCAGAATAGACAGGAACTACGAGCAGTACTTC.

This clonotype was counted at least ten times. The chain carries TRBV30 and TRBJ2-2; a weak D match, TRBD1 (5 bases). The CDR3 covers 16 residues. In germline, CDR1 is GTSNPN, CDR2 SVGIG (reference sequence). Trimming removed 3 bases from V and 1 base from J, with 15 bases in between. The CDR3 spells CAWSAVLGQNTGELFF. CDR3 sequence (DNA): TGTGCCTGGAGCGCTGTCCTCGGACAGAACACCGGGGAGCTGTTTTTT.

J is TRBJ2-3 and V is TRBV6-2 or TRBV6-3; weak D call: TRBD2 (7 bases). CDR1 MNHEY and CDR2 SVGEGT come from the germline V gene. The CDR3 contains 15 residues. Trimming took off 4 bases at V and 3 bases at J, with 14 bases between the two ends. CDR3 sequence reads: CASSLGGQETDTQYF. The CDR3 coding sequence is TGTGCCAGCAGTTTGGGGGGGCAAGAAACAGATACGCAGTATTTT.

Ten or more counts support this clonotype. The V call is TRBV12-3 or TRBV12-4, the J call TRBJ1-1; possible D gene TRBD1, 6 bases. This CDR3 has 13 amino acids. Trimming took off 6 bases at V and 7 bases at J, with 15 bases between the two ends. The CDR3 region has the DNA TGTGCCAGCAGCAAGGCGGGGGGCTTTGAAGCTTTCTTT. It translates to CASSKAGGFEAFF.

The chain couples TRBV6-5 to TRBJ1-2, with D maybe TRBD1 (5 bases). The CDR3 is made up of 15 amino acids. The germline V gene has CDR1 MNHEY and CDR2 SVGAGI. V was cut by 6 bases and J by 6 bases, with 20 bases left in between. In DNA form, the CDR3 reads TGTGCCAGCAGGTACCCCTCGGGGGGAGGAGATGGCTACACCTTC. It yields the protein CASRYPSGGGDGYTF.

This clonotype has a count of ten or more. This chain uses TRBV12-3 or TRBV12-4 with TRBJ1-2, with a possible D match to TRBD1 (5 bases). Trimming took 6 bases from V and 5 from J, leaving 13 bases between them. The CDR3 has 13 residues. CDR3 coding DNA: TGTGCCAGCAGGGCCGGGACGGGGTATGGCTACACCTTC. Protein sequence: CASRAGTGYGYTF.

This chain links TRBV11-2 with TRBJ2-2, with 11 bases identical to TRBD2. Germline V gene lookup returns CDR1 SGHAT and CDR2 FQNNGV. The CDR3 contains 18 residues. After removal of 1 base from V and 7 bases from J, the junction contained 11 bases not matched to a gene. This CDR3 reads CASSLGRKGLAVVGELFF. The CDR3 DNA reads as TGTGCCAGCAGCTTAGGCAGGAAGGGACTAGCGGTGGTCGGGGAGCTGTTTTTT.

This clonotype was seen a few times. The chain couples TRBV5-1 to TRBJ1-3; TRBD1 aligns across 9 bases. The CDR3 loop spans 16 amino acids. The V and J ends lost 3 bases and 8 bases, in that order; junction bases with no gene match: 12. Germline CDR1 is SGHRS and CDR2 is YFSETQ. The CDR3 DNA reads TGCGCCAGCAGCTCGACCATACGGACAGGGGCATACACCATATATTTT. Amino acid sequence: CASSSTIRTGAYTIYF.

This clonotype was seen more than once but under ten times. This rearrangement joins TRBV6-2 or TRBV6-3 to TRBJ2-3; 9 nucleotides agree with TRBD1. Germline V CDR1 and CDR2: MNHEY, SVGEGT. The CDR3 length is 17 residues. Trimming cost V 8 bases and J 6 bases; bases outside gene matches: 18. The CDR3 loop is CASQSPGQGTWVDTQYF. In nucleotides, the CDR3 is TGTGCCAGCCAATCCCCGGGACAGGGAACTTGGGTGGATACGCAGTATTTT.

This clonotype has ten or more counts. The V gene is TRBV7-9, the J gene TRBJ2-2; unclear D gene. The ends were cut back, 0 bases at V and 8 bases at J, with 13 bases in the middle. The germline V gene encodes CDR1 SEHNR and CDR2 FQNEAQ (reference sequence). CDR3 length: 15 amino acids. This CDR3 is CASSLAADYWGELFF. CDR3 nucleotides: TGTGCCAGCAGCTTAGCGGCGGATTACTGGGGGGAGCTGTTTTTT.

This clonotype has just a few counts. The chain combines TRBV24-1 with TRBJ2-5; TRBD2 is a possible D gene (6 bases). The CDR3 totals 14 residues. The ends were cut back, 4 bases at V and 3 bases at J, with 11 bases in the middle. Germline CDR1 and CDR2: KGHDR and SFDVKD. CDR3 residues: CATSDPTSKETQYF. The CDR3 bases are TGTGCCACCAGTGACCCTACTAGCAAAGAGACCCAGTACTTC.

There are a few counts of this clonotype. The DNA for the CDR3 is TGCAGTGCTAGATGGGGAGGCGACAGGGACATGGGAGAGACCCAGTACTTC. It codes for CSARWGGDRDMGETQYF. This chain joins TRBV20-1 and TRBJ2-5, with D maybe TRBD1 (7 bases). The V gene's germline CDR1 is DFQATT and CDR2 SNEGSKA (reference sequence). V lost 2 bases and J 4 bases, leaving 23 bases between the germline ends. The CDR3 runs to 17 residues.

This clonotype was recorded many times. The J gene is TRBJ1-5, the V gene TRBV29-1; maybe TRBD1 (5 bases). V was shortened by 6 bases and J by 1 base, with 7 bases between the two germline ends. CDR3 length equals 12 residues. CDR1 and CDR2 (germline): SQVTM, ANQGSEA. The CDR3 DNA reads as TGCAGCGTCCGGGACAGCAATCAGCCCCAGCATTTT. It is translated as CSVRDSNQPQHF.

This clonotype was found a few times. The rearrangement uses TRBV7-6 and TRBJ2-2; tentatively, D is TRBD2 (5 bases). Trimming left V 2 bases short and J 0 bases short, with 10 bases between. The CDR3 spans 16 residues. CDR1 and CDR2 from the germline V gene are SGHVS and FNYEAQ. The CDR3 DNA reads TGTGCCAGCAGCTTATCTACGGGGTCGAACACCGGGGAGCTGTTTTTT. Translation: CASSLSTGSNTGELFF.

This chain links TRBV7-9 with TRBJ2-7; perhaps TRBD1 as D (6 bases). Trimming removed 5 bases from V and 12 bases from J, with 14 bases in between. The CDR3 loop spans 11 amino acids. Germline assignment: CDR1 SEHNR and CDR2 FQNEAQ (reference sequence). DNA of the CDR3: TGTGCCAGCAGCCCGGGCCAGGGGTTGTACTTC. This translates into CASSPGQGLYF.

This clonotype has a handful of counts. The J gene is TRBJ1-2, the V gene TRBV25-1; no clear D gene. Germline CDR1 and CDR2: MGHDK and SYGVNS. The CDR3 is made up of 14 amino acids. The V gene lost 2 bases and the J gene lost 5 bases, with 12 bases spanning the gap. CDR3 nucleotides: TGTGCCAGCAGTGAACGAAACGCCGTTTATGGCTACACCTTC. Protein sequence: CASSERNAVYGYTF.

In this sample, this clonotype turned up a few times. This rearrangement joins TRBV4-3 to TRBJ1-2; D might be TRBD1 (5 bases). V was trimmed by 0 bases and J by 7 bases, leaving 12 bases between them. This CDR3 region has 14 residues. Germline values: CDR1 LGHNA, CDR2 YSLEER. The DNA of the CDR3 is TGCGCCAGCAGCCAAGAGACCGGGGGAGGTGGCTACACCTTC. This sequence encodes CASSQETGGGGYTF.

This clonotype has only a few counts. The chain is built from TRBV27 and TRBJ1-6; D gene uncertain. Germline V gene data show CDR1 as MNHEY and CDR2 as SMNVEV (reference sequence). The CDR3 is 14 amino acids. With 2 bases removed from V and 10 bases from J, the gap between germline ends came to 12 bases. The CDR3 DNA follows: TGTGCCAGCAGTTTAACGTCAATGGAGTCACCCCTCCACTTT. Translating it yields CASSLTSMESPLHF.

The chain joins TRBV19 to TRBJ2-7, with D uncertain. V lost 1 base and J 4 bases, leaving 5 bases between the germline ends. This CDR3 is 12 amino acids long. The germline V gene encodes CDR1 LNHDA and CDR2 SQIVND (reference sequence). CDR3 sequence: CASSIVGYEQYF. DNA of the CDR3: TGTGCCAGTAGTATAGTGGGTTACGAGCAGTACTTC.

In nucleotides, the CDR3 is TGTGCCAGCAGTTACTCAGGGGGCCTAAGCTCCTACGAGCAGTACTTC. This encodes CASSYSGGLSSYEQYF. The V gene is TRBV6-5, the J gene TRBJ2-7, with 7 bases lining up with TRBD1. After removal of 0 bases from V and 0 bases from J, the junction contained 5 bases not matched to a gene. CDR1 and CDR2 from the germline V gene are MNHEY and SVGAGI. The CDR3 sequence is 16 residues long.

This clonotype was observed a handful of times. The chain is built from TRBV5-6 and TRBJ1-2; D not certain. There are 12 residues in the CDR3. V lost 5 bases to trimming and J lost 2 bases, with 7 bases between them. Germline CDR1 is SGHDT and CDR2 is YYEEEE. The CDR3 loop reads CASRKDNYGYTF. In nucleotides, the CDR3 is TGTGCCAGCAGGAAAGACAACTATGGCTACACCTTC.

The CDR3 nucleotides are TGTGCCAGCAGCCTCGAATTGGACCGTTTCTCCTACGAGCAGTACTTC. Its protein is CASSLELDRFSYEQYF. V and J are TRBV3-1 and TRBJ2-7, with no clear D. The CDR3 covers 16 residues. The V and J ends lost 4 bases and 0 bases respectively, with 16 bases between them. The germline V gene has CDR1 LGHDT and CDR2 YNNKEL (reference sequence).

This clonotype was seen a single time. The genes are TRBV15 and TRBJ2-1, with 10 bases fitting TRBD2. After removal of 1 base from V and 2 bases from J, the junction contained 14 bases not matched to a gene. The germline V gene encodes CDR1 LNHNV and CDR2 YYDKDF (reference sequence). There are 20 residues in the CDR3. CDR3 in amino acids: CATSRGHSGGAPQPYNEQFF. The CDR3 DNA follows: TGTGCCACCAGCAGAGGACACAGCGGGGGGGCCCCCCAACCCTACAATGAGCAGTTCTTC.